This TCR beta chain was observed in a study of T cell responses to AZD1222 COVID-19 vaccine. CDR3 length equals 15 residues. Germline loops: CDR1 SGDLS, CDR2 YYNGEE. Trimming shortened V by 4 bases and J by 1 base, and 15 bases separated the two germline ends. Produced via immunoSEQ multiplex PCR; TCRdb's table is partial and in-frame only. The sample yields more than 95,000 clones, about nine tenths seen once. The sequencing here drew on peripheral blood, taken on day 0 of AZD1222 vaccination. This chain uses TRBV9 with TRBJ2-7; tentative D call: TRBD2 (5 bases). This TCR was recovered from an adult in good health. The CDR3 DNA reads as TGTGCCAGCAGCCCCCGGGGTAGCGATTCCTACGAGCAGTACTTC. The encoded protein is CASSPRGSDSYEQYF. Using reference TRBV9 and TRBJ2-7 for the parts outside the CDR3, the full variable domain is DSGVTQTPKHLITATGQRVTLRCSPRSGDLSVYWYQQSLDQGLQFLIQYYNGEERAKGNILERFSAQQFPDLHSELNLSSLELGDSALYFCASSPRGSDSYEQYFGPGTRLTVT.